The rows below give T cell receptor beta chains drawn from one sample of a study of T cell changes during pregnancy in multiple sclerosis. Repertoires were generated with immunoSEQ multiplex PCR, while TCRdb's copy carries only in-frame clones and drops some. The sample yields 60,000 to 65,000 clones, 92% seen once. The input for sequencing was peripheral blood, taken in the second trimester of pregnancy. These receptor sequences come from a female donor in good health, enrolled as a control in a pregnancy study. Both conserved end residues are part of each CDR3. The D gene is left open where the match is weak. Expanded clones get a size class; other rows say once, few or many, or leave the size out.

d_call	v_call	j_call	clone_size	cdr3_nt	cdr3_aa
.	TRBV19	TRBJ2-5	.	TGTGCCAGTAGTGTTACAGGGGGGACTAGCGAGACCCAGTACTTC	CASSVTGGTSETQYF
.	TRBV7-3	TRBJ1-1	.	TGTGCCAGCAGCTTAGTATCCCAGGGGATCACTGAAGCTTTCTTT	CASSLVSQGITEAFF
.	TRBV18	TRBJ1-1	.	TGTGCCAGCTCGGAAAGGGGGGAAGCTTTCTTT	CASSERGEAFF
TRBD2	TRBV7-3	TRBJ2-1	.	TGTGCCAGCAGTCTTATCAGGACTAGCGGGGGAGAGCAGTTCTTC	CASSLIRTSGGEQFF
.	TRBV7-3	TRBJ2-3	many	TGTGCCAGCAGCTTACTAGCTAGCAGCACAGATACGCAGTATTTT	CASSLLASSTDTQYF
.	TRBV2	TRBJ2-1	.	TGTGCCAGCAGTGGGGGCCGGGTATTACAGTTCTTC	CASSGGRVLQFF
TRBD1	TRBV7-2	TRBJ1-5	.	TGTGCCAGCAGCGAGGGACAGGGGATTTATCAGCCCCAGCATTTT	CASSEGQGIYQPQHF
TRBD2	TRBV11-2	TRBJ2-1	once	TGTGCCAGCAGCTTAGATCAGGGCGGGAGGGCCTACAATGAGCAGTTCTTC	CASSLDQGGRAYNEQFF
TRBD1	TRBV6-6	TRBJ1-6	.	TGTGCCAGCCACAGGGGGCCCTATTCACCCCTCCACTTT	CASHRGPYSPLHF
.	TRBV2	TRBJ2-2	.	TGTGCCACCCTCGGACTCACGAACACCGGGGAGCTGTTTTTT	CATLGLTNTGELFF
.	TRBV5-3	TRBJ2-7	.	TGTGCCAGAAGCACAAAATGCGGGGACTACGAGCAGTACTTC	CARSTKCGDYEQYF